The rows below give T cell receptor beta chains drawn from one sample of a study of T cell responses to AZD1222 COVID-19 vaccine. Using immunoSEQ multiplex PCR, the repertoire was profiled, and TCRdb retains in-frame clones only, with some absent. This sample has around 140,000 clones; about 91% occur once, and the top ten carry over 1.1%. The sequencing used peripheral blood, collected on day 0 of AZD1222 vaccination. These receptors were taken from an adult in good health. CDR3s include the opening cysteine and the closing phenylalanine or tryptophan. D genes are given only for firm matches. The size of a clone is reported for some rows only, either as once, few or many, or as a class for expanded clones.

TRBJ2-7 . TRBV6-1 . TGTGCCAGCAGTGAAGCGCGGGGACAGACCTACGAGCAGTACTTC CASSEARGQTYEQYF
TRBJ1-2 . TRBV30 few TGTGCCTGGACAGACAGGCGAAACTATGGCTACACCTTC CAWTDRRNYGYTF
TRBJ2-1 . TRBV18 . TGTGCCAGCTCACCACAGGAGACAGGCGCGTCGGGGTTCTTC CASSPQETGASGFF
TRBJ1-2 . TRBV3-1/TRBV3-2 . TGTGCCAGCAGCTCCGACTGGGCGGGTGGCTACACCTTC CASSSDWAGGYTF
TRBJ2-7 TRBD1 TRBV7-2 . TGTGCCAGCAGCCAATCCGGGACAGCGTCCTACGAGCAGTACTTC CASSQSGTASYEQYF
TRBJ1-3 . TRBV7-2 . TGTGCCAGCAGCCCAAGGGGACAACCTGGAAACACCATATATTTT CASSPRGQPGNTIYF
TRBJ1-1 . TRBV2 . TGTGCCAGCAGTGACGCTGCCAGGGGGAACACTGAAGCTTTCTTT CASSDAARGNTEAFF
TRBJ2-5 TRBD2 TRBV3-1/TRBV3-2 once TGTGCCAGCAGCCAGAGTACGGCGGGGGGGGTAGAGACCCAGTACTTC CASSQSTAGGVETQYF
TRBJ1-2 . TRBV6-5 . TGTGCCAGCGCGGCAGGGCAAAGTGGCTACACCTTC CASAAGQSGYTF
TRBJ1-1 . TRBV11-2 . TGTGCCAGCAGCTTAGAACTGGGGCAGCCGCGATGGGAAGCTTTCTTT CASSLELGQPRWEAFF
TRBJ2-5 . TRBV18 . TGTGCCAGCTCACCAATGAGACAATCTGTGGAGACCCAGTACTTC CASSPMRQSVETQYF
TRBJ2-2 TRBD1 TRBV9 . TGTGCCAGCATCTATCAGTGGCTCTCAGGGGGCAGGACCGGGGAGCTGTTTTTT CASIYQWLSGGRTGELFF
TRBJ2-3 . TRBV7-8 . TGTGCCAGCAGCCGAGGGGGGGCGGGATTAGGAGATACGCAGTATTTT CASSRGGAGLGDTQYF
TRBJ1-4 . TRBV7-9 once TGTGCCAGCAGCTTAGCGGGAGTGACTAATGAAAAACTGTTTTTT CASSLAGVTNEKLFF
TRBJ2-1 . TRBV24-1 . TGTGCCACCAGTGATTTGAGTCAGGGATCCGACAATGAGCAGTTCTTC CATSDLSQGSDNEQFF
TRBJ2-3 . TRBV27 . TGTGCCAGCAGTTTACGGCCAGGGGCAGATACGCAGTATTTT CASSLRPGADTQYF
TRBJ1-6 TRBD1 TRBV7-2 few TGTGCCAGCAGCACTAGCACAGGGGAAGAATCACCCCTCCACTTT CASSTSTGEESPLHF
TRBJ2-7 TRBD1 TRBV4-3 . TGCGCCAGCAGCCAAGAGGCAGGGGGAATTTACGAGCAGTACTTC CASSQEAGGIYEQYF
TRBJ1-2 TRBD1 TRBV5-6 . TGTGCCAGCAGCGCGGGAGAGGGACAGATCGGGTATGGCTACACCTTC CASSAGEGQIGYGYTF
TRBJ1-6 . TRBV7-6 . TGTGCCAGCAGTCCGCTGACAGGAAATTCACCCCTCCACTTT CASSPLTGNSPLHF
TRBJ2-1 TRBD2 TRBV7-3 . TGTGCCAGCAGCCCTCCGTGGGGGGGTGAGCAGTTCTTC CASSPPWGGEQFF
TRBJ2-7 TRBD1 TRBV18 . TGTGCCAGCTCACCACCGCCGAGACAGGGTAGATACGAGCAGTACTTC CASSPPPRQGRYEQYF
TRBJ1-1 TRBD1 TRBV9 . TGTGCCAGCAGCGTAGGGGACAGAGCTGAAGCTTTCTTT CASSVGDRAEAFF
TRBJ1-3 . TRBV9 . TGTGCCAGCAGCGGTAACAGGGGAAACACCATATATTTT CASSGNRGNTIYF
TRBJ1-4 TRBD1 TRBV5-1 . TGCGCCAGCAGCGGGAGACAGGGTGTTAATGAAAAACTGTTTTTT CASSGRQGVNEKLFF
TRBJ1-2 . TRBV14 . TGTGCCAGCAGCCCAGACTCCTATGGCTACACCTTC CASSPDSYGYTF
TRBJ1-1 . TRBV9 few TGTGCCAGCAGCGTGACGGGGAGGGAAGCTTTCTTT CASSVTGREAFF
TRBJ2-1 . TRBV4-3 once TGCGCCAGCAGCCAAGGACTAGGGGCCGGCCATGAGCAGTTCTTC CASSQGLGAGHEQFF
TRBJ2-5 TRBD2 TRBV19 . TGTGCCAGTAGTATACGGGGGGGGCTCACGGGCCAGGGGAAAGAGACCCAGTACTTC CASSIRGGLTGQGKETQYF
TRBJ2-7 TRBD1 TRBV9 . TGTGCCAGCAGCGTAGGTACAGGGGTCAGCTACGAGCAGTACTTC CASSVGTGVSYEQYF
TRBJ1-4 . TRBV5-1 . TGCGCCAGCAGCCCTTCGGTAGTGGGTGTTAATGAAAAACTGTTTTTT CASSPSVVGVNEKLFF
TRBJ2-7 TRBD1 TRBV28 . TGTGCCAGCAGCGGTGACAGGGTCTCCCACGGGGCGTACGAGCAGTACTTC CASSGDRVSHGAYEQYF
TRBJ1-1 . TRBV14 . TGTGCCAGCAGCGCGCACAGATTCATGAACACTGAAGCTTTCTTT CASSAHRFMNTEAFF
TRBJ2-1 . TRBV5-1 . TGCGCCAGCAGCTTGGTGGCAAGCACCCCTTACAATGAGCAGTTCTTC CASSLVASTPYNEQFF
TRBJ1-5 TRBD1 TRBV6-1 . TGTGCCAGCAGTGACACAGGGGGCGCGGGGCCGGCCCAGCATTTT CASSDTGGAGPAQHF
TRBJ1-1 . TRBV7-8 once TGTGCCAGCAGCCCACGGGCTTTCTTT CASSPRAFF